This note documents a single TCR beta chain sequence. V was cut by 3 bases and J by 2 bases, with 18 bases left in between. Germline V gene sequence: CDR1 SGHVS, CDR2 FQNEAQ. The length of the CDR3 is 17 residues. The data originate from a study of radiation and T cells in renal cell carcinoma. Treatment denoted: 15 Gy SBRT to primary tumor, nephrectomy 4 weeks later. This renal cell carcinoma was of the clear cell type. Clones were read by immunoSEQ multiplex PCR, and TCRdb kept only the in-frame ones, dropping some. The sample has fewer than 25,000 clones, more than 40% seen once; the top ten hold around 15%.

The sequence derives from a woman aged 45-59 years with renal cell carcinoma. V usage is TRBV7-8 and J usage is TRBJ2-3; D is unclear. Sequenced material: tumor tissue, taken from a patient whose treatment included radiotherapy and nephrectomy. The CDR3 DNA reads TGTGCCAGCAGCTTTGGATTAGGGTATGAGTCCACAGATACGCAGTATTTT. Translation gives CASSFGLGYESTDTQYF.